Below are 17 T cell receptor beta chains sequenced from a single sample in a study of CD8 T cells in ankylosing spondylitis. TCRdb recomputed calls from the 5' RACE reads with MiXCR, one row per CDR3 protein. Seen here are 85,000 to 100,000 distinct CDR3 sequences, 8.8% observed once, and the top ten hold about 4.6%. The sample taken for sequencing was blood, either unsorted or a sorted T cell fraction (not recorded which). The receptors originated from a male donor with ankylosing spondylitis or in good health (not recorded which).

Remarks on this clonotype: Just one base apart from a much larger clone, this may be a read error. The V call is TRBV28, the J call TRBJ2-3; TRBD2 might be the D (6 bases). V was shortened by 6 bases and J by 2 bases, with 18 bases between the two germline ends. CDR1 is MDHEN and CDR2 is SYDVKM in the germline V gene. There are 16 residues in the CDR3. CDR3: CASRDRDSLTTDTQYF. The CDR3 DNA is TGTGCCAGCAGAGATAGGGACTCATTGACCACAGATACGCAGTATTTT.

This clonotype showed up many times. An end of the junction does not agree with germline; a read error may underlie this. The chain employs TRBV7-7 and TRBJ2-5; D is unresolved. Germline V gene data show CDR1 as SSHAT and CDR2 as FNYEAQ (reference sequence). The CDR3 totals 14 residues. The CDR3 protein is CASSLAGSQETQYF. The CDR3 DNA reads as TGTGCTAGCAGCTTAGCTGGCAGCCAAGAGACCCAGTACTTC.

The V and J genes are TRBV10-3 and TRBJ2-7, with 8 bases lining up with TRBD1. The trim removed 2 bases at V and 5 bases at J, leaving 5 bases unmatched. Germline V gene lookup returns CDR1 ENHRY and CDR2 SYGVKD. The CDR3 sequence is 14 residues long. CDR3 sequence (DNA): TGTGCCATCAGTGAGGCGGACAGGGCTAACGAGCAGTACTTC. It is translated as CAISEADRANEQYF.

Many counts were recorded for this clonotype. CDR3 region: CASSSGQFSGANVLTF. The CDR3 DNA sequence: TGTGCCAGCAGTTCCGGACAATTCTCTGGGGCCAACGTCCTGACTTTC. This chain links TRBV27 with TRBJ2-6; TRBD1 might be the D (5 bases). The CDR3 sequence is 16 residues long. With 4 bases removed from V and 0 bases from J, the gap between germline ends came to 10 bases. Germline CDR1 reads MNHEY; CDR2 reads SMNVEV (reference sequence).

The count of this clonotype is one. The germline gene is not matched at one end of the junction; a read error may be the cause. The chain carries TRBV24-1 and TRBJ1-2; 8 bases are a match to TRBD1. The CDR3 length is 13 residues. The germline V gene encodes CDR1 KGHDR and CDR2 SFDVKD. CDR3 amino acids: CATSGRGQDGHTF. The DNA for the CDR3 is TGTGCCACCAGTGGCCGGGGACAGGATGGCCACACCTTC.

There are many counts of this clonotype. This rearrangement joins TRBV5-1 to TRBJ2-5, with 12 bases identical to TRBD2. V lost 4 bases to trimming and J lost 2 bases; unmatched junction nucleotides: 6. Germline V gene sequence: CDR1 SGHRS, CDR2 YFSETQ. CDR3 length equals 16 residues. The CDR3 bases are TGCGCCAGCAGCCTCAAGACTAGCGGGGGACAAGAGACCCAGTACTTC. Protein product: CASSLKTSGGQETQYF.

There are many counts of this clonotype. This chain connects TRBV5-1 to TRBJ1-1; 10 bases align to TRBD1. Germline V lookup: CDR1 SGHRS, CDR2 YFSETQ. Germline trimming cut 4 bases from V and 5 bases from J; bases unmatched to any gene: 8. The CDR3 totals 15 residues. The CDR3 DNA follows: TGCGCCAGCAGCGGAGAGGACAGGGGGGATACTGAAGCTTTCTTT. Protein sequence: CASSGEDRGDTEAFF.

This clonotype has a count of ten or more. The genes are TRBV12-3 or TRBV12-4 and TRBJ1-5; D is uncertain. Between the trimmed V and J ends, which lost 1 base and 6 bases, there was a span of 13 bases. CDR3 length equals 15 residues. This CDR3 reads CASSLDIGRGQPQHF. CDR3 coding DNA: TGTGCCAGCAGTTTAGATATAGGGAGAGGTCAGCCCCAGCATTTT.

This clonotype was detected a few times. The rearrangement links TRBV2 to TRBJ2-2; maybe TRBD2 (6 bases). The CDR3 has 17 residues. V was shortened by 3 bases and J by 3 bases, with 17 bases between the two germline ends. The germline V gene encodes CDR1 SNHLY and CDR2 FYNNEI. CDR3 DNA: TGTGCCAGCAGTGAGTTTCGGTGGGACTGGGACACCGGGGAGCTGTTTTTT. This sequence encodes CASSEFRWDWDTGELFF.

CDR3 residues: CASSPLTGQDPFTVRYF. In nucleotides, the CDR3 is TGCGCCAGCAGCCCACTAACAGGACAGGACCCTTTCACGGTCAGGTACTTC. The rearrangement links TRBV4-1 to TRBJ2-7, with 7 nucleotides matching TRBD1. Germline CDR1 MGHRA, CDR2 YSYEKL. Trimming removed 4 bases from V and 12 bases from J; junction bases left unmatched: 24. This CDR3 has 17 residues.

In the case of this clonotype: A much larger clone lies a single base off, so this may be a read error. This chain joins TRBV18 and TRBJ1-5, with a possible D match to TRBD1 (6 bases). Germline V gene sequence: CDR1 KGHSH, CDR2 LQKENI. V gave up 3 bases and J gave up 9 bases, with 12 bases separating them. The CDR3 contains 13 residues. The chain's CDR3 is CASSPKQGPPQHF. CDR3 coding DNA: TGTGCCAGCTCACCCAAGCAGGGGCCGCCCCAGCATTTT.

V and J are TRBV7-8 and TRBJ1-5, with unresolved D. Germline values: CDR1 SGHVS, CDR2 FQNEAQ. The CDR3 has 15 residues. The V gene lost 1 base and the J gene lost 7 bases, with 14 bases spanning the gap. The CDR3 DNA reads as TGTGCCAGCAGCTTAGGGGGAGGCAGACAACAGCCCCAGCATTTT. Amino acids: CASSLGGGRQQPQHF.

This clonotype was found many times. The J gene is TRBJ1-4, the V gene TRBV20-1, with 10 bases aligning to TRBD1. This CDR3 contains 15 residues. Trimming removed 7 bases from V and 3 bases from J; junction bases left unmatched: 8. Per the germline V gene, CDR1 is DFQATT and CDR2 is SNEGSKA (reference sequence). DNA for the CDR3: TGCAGTGGAAGACAGGGGGCGGTTGCTAATGAAAAACTGTTTTTT. Translated, it gives CSGRQGAVANEKLFF.

This clonotype was seen ten or more times. V and J are TRBV12-3 or TRBV12-4 and TRBJ2-7; 12 bases line up with TRBD1. V trimming: 5 bases; J trimming: 3 bases; junction bases outside the gene matches: 11. The CDR3 is 17 amino acids. The CDR3 DNA follows: TGTGCCAGCAGTGCCGGGACAGGGGGCCCCTTAAGCTACGAGCAGTACTTC. It is translated as CASSAGTGGPLSYEQYF.

The rearrangement uses TRBV2 and TRBJ2-4; D remains ambiguous. This CDR3 has 15 amino acids. Trimming pared 10 bases from V and 0 bases from J, leaving 16 bases between. Germline CDR1 and CDR2: SNHLY and FYNNEI. The CDR3 coding sequence is TGTGCCACAAATCAGGATCAGCTAGCCAAAAACATTCAGTACTTC. Encoded protein: CATNQDQLAKNIQYF. The full variable domain, in which reference TRBV2 and TRBJ2-4 provide the parts outside the CDR3, is EPEVTQTPSHQVTQMGQEVILRCVPISNHLYFYWYRQILGQKVEFLVSFYNNEISEKSEIFDDQFSVERPDGSNFTLKIRSTKLEDSAMYFCATNQDQLAKNIQYFGAGTRLSVL.

In this sample, this clonotype turned up many times. This chain connects TRBV2 to TRBJ2-5, with 7 bases aligning to TRBD1. J gave up 4 bases and V 3 bases, and 5 bases lay outside the gene matches. Germline V CDR1 and CDR2: SNHLY, FYNNEI. This CDR3 has 14 amino acids. CDR3 sequence: CASSEGRGTETQYF. In nucleotides, the CDR3 is TGTGCCAGCAGTGAGGGCAGGGGGACAGAGACCCAGTACTTC.

This clonotype came up a few times. The gene calls are TRBV7-2 and TRBJ2-6; unclear D gene. The CDR3 is 15 residues long. Germline V gene data show CDR1 as SGHTA and CDR2 as FQGNSA. V shed 0 bases and J shed 6 bases, with 9 bases lying between them. This chain's CDR3 is CASSLAGYEANVLTF. As DNA, the CDR3 is TGTGCCAGCAGCTTAGCAGGGTACGAGGCCAACGTCCTGACTTTC.